The clone carrying this T cell receptor beta chain was seen a handful of times. No antigen is known for it. V trimming: 5 bases; J trimming: 8 bases; junction bases outside the gene matches: 3. CDR3 size: 12 residues. Germline V gives CDR1 SGHVS, CDR2 FQNEAQ. This record comes from a study of human T cells and chemical hapten exposure. Findings of the study overall: The number of TCRs above 1 in 1000 frequency did not change after DPC sensitization.

Time point noted: pre-sensitization, week 0. Treatment denoted: therapeutic diphenylcyclopropenone sensitization with weekly scalp DPC. Via MiXCR, TCRdb re-called the RACE reads, giving one row per CDR3 protein. This table has 84,000 or so distinct CDR3 sequences, about 9% appearing once. The V gene is TRBV7-8, the J gene TRBJ2-1; 7 bases fit TRBD1. Sequenced here: whole blood, sampled in connection with sensitization to the hapten diphenylcyclopropenone (DPC). The source is a man in his forties or fifties with alopecia areata. Some clones in this sample may be carry-over from other donors' samples. The CDR3 loop is CASSPTGDEQFF. The CDR3 DNA sequence: TGTGCCAGCAGCCCTACAGGGGATGAGCAGTTCTTC.